The clone carrying this TCR beta chain was counted between two and nine times. The antigen remains undetermined. The data are from a study of early T cells in non-severe SARS-CoV-2 infection. At the level of the study: The sequenced material was bulk RNA from unsorted whole blood, and its chains were unpaired.

Individual cDNA molecules were tagged with unique molecular identifiers, the study reported. Each CDR3 protein gets one entry after TCRdb re-called the 5' RACE reads with MiXCR. The sample includes over 50,000 distinct CDR3 sequences, approximately 7.6% seen only once; the top ten take approximately 4.4%. Trimming took off 5 bases at V and 0 bases at J, with 17 bases between the two ends. In germline, CDR1 is SGHAT, CDR2 FQNNGV. There are 18 residues in the CDR3. Notes on the study in general: Missing private and CD4 specificities, VDJdb matching favored anti-spike CD8 responses.

This sequence originates from an adult who was a healthcare worker with PCR-confirmed SARS-CoV-2 infection or an uninfected control (not recorded which). Source material: whole blood. This sequence joins TRBV11-2 and TRBJ1-6; no clear D gene. The CDR3 protein is CASSPVVTFGSYNSPLHF. The CDR3 DNA reads as TGTGCCAGCAGCCCGGTGGTGACGTTTGGCTCCTATAATTCACCCCTCCACTTT.